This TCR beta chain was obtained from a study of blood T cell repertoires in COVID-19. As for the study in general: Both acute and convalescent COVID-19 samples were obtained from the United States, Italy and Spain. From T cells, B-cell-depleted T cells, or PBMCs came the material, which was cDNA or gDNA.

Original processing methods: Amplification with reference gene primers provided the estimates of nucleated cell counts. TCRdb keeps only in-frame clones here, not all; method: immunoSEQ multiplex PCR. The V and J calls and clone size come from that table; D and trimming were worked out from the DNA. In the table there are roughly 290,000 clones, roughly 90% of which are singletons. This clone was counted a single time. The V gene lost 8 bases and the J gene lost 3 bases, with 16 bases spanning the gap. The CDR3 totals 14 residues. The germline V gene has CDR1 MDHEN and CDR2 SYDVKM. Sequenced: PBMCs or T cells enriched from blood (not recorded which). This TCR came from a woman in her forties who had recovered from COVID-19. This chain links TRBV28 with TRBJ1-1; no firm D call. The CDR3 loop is CASGNSAGYTEAFF. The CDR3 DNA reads TGTGCCAGCGGTAATTCTGCGGGATACACTGAAGCTTTCTTT.